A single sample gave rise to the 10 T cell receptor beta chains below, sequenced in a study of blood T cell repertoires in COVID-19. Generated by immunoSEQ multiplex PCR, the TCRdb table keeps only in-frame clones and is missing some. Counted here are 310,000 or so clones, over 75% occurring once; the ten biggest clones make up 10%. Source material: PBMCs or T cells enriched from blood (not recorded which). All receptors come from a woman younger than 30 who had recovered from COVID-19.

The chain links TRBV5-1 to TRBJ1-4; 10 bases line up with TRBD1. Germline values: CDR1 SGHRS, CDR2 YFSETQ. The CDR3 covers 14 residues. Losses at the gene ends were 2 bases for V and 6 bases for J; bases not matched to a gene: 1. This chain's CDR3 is CASSLGQGDEKLFF. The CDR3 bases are TGCGCCAGCAGCTTAGGACAGGGGGATGAAAAACTGTTTTTT. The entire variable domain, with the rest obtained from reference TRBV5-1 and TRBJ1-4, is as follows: KAGVTQTPRYLIKTRGQQVTLSCSPISGHRSVSWYQQTPGQGLQFLFEYFSETQRNKGNFPGRFSGRQFSNSRSEMNVSTLELGDSALYLCASSLGQGDEKLFFGSGTQLSVL.

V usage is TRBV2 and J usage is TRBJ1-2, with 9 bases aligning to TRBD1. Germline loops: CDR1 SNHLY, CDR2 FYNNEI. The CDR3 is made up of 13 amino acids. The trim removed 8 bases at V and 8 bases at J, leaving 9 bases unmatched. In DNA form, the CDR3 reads TGTGCCAGCGTCCTTGGGACAGGGTACGGCTACACCTTC. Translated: CASVLGTGYGYTF.

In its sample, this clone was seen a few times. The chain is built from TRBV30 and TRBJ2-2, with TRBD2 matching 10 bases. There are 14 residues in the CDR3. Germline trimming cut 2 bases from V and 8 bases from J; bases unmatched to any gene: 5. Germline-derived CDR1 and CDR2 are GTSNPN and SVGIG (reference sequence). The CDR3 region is CAWSKGLAAGELFF. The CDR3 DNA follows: TGTGCCTGGAGTAAAGGACTAGCGGCTGGGGAGCTGTTTTTT.

CDR3 sequence (DNA): TGTGCCAGCAGTGAGGGTAGAGCGCGAGAGACCCAGTACTTC. Amino acids: CASSEGRARETQYF. The V and J genes are TRBV2 and TRBJ2-5; D remains ambiguous. Trimming took 3 bases from V and 4 from J, leaving 12 bases between them. The germline V gene encodes CDR1 SNHLY and CDR2 FYNNEI. The CDR3 has 14 residues. Combining the CDR3 with reference TRBV2 and TRBJ2-5 gives the whole variable domain EPEVTQTPSHQVTQMGQEVILRCVPISNHLYFYWYRQILGQKVEFLVSFYNNEISEKSEIFDDQFSVERPDGSNFTLKIRSTKLEDSAMYFCASSEGRARETQYFGPGTRLLVL.

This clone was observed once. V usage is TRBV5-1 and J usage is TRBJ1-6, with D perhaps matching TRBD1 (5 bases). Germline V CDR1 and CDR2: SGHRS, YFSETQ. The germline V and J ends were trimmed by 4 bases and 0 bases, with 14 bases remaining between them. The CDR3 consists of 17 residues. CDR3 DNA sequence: TGCGCCAGCAGCCCTACTTTGGGGGGCTCCTATAATTCACCCCTCCACTTT. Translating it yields CASSPTLGGSYNSPLHF.

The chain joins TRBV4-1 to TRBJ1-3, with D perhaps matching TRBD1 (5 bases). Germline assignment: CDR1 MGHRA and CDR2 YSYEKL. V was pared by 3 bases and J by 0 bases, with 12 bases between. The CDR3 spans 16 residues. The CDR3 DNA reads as TGCGCCAGCAGCCAGCAACAGGTCCACTCTGGAAACACCATATATTTT. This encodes CASSQQQVHSGNTIYF.

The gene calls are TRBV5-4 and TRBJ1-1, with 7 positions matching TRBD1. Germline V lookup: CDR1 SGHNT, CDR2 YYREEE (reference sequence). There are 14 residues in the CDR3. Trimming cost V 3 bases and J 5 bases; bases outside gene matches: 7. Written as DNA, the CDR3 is TGTGCCAGCAGCTCGCGAGACAGGGAGACTGAAGCTTTCTTT. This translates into CASSSRDRETEAFF.

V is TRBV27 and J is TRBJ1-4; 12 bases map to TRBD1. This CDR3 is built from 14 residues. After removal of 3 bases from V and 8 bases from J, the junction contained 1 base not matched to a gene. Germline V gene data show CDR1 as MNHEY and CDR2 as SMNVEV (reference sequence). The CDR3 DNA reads TGTGCCAGCAGTTTGGGGACAGGGGGCGAAAAACTGTTTTTT. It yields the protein CASSLGTGGEKLFF.

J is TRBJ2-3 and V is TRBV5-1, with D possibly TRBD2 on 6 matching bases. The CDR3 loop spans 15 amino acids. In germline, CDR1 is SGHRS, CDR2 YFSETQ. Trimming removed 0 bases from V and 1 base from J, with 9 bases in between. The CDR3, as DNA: TGCGCCAGCAGCTTGGGACTAGTTGGCACAGATACGCAGTATTTT. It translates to CASSLGLVGTDTQYF.

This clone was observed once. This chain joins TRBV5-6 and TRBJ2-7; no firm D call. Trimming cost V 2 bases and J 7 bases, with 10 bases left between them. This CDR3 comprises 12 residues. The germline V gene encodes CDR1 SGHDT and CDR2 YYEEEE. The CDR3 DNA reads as TGTGCCAGCAGCTTCTCTATTCCGGAGCAGTACTTC. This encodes CASSFSIPEQYF. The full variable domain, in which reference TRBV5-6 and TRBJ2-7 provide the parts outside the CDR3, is DAGVTQSPTHLIKTRGQQVTLRCSPKSGHDTVSWYQQALGQGPQFIFQYYEEEERQRGNFPDRFSGHQFPNYSSELNVNALLLGDSALYLCASSFSIPEQYFGPGTRLTVT.